The T cell receptor beta chain described here comes from a study of spatial heterogeneity in lung cancer. Points from the study as a whole: The study found ubiquitous expanded tumor TCRs in blood more at resection than follow-up.

TCRdb fed the 5' RACE reads into MiXCR, producing one record per CDR3 protein. The sample yields fewer than 40,000 distinct CDR3 sequences, roughly 8% seen once. This clonotype showed up many times. Its target is not known. The time point was: sample taken at primary tumor resection. Samples were donated by 72 untreated early-stage non-small cell lung cancer patients. From tumor, nontumor lung or frozen PBMC, whole RNA was taken unsorted for sequencing. The source material was PBMCs, sampled at surgery. This TCR came from a male donor with early-stage non-small cell lung cancer.

CDR3 nucleotides: TGTGCCACAAAGCAGGGGACAGGGACGCGGGAGCAGTACTTC. Translation: CATKQGTGTREQYF. V is TRBV6-5 and J is TRBJ2-7; 9 positions match TRBD1. Germline V gives CDR1 MNHEY, CDR2 SVGAGI. V was pared by 10 bases and J by 7 bases, with 14 bases of the junction left unmatched. The CDR3 spans 14 residues.